A single sample gave rise to the 27 T cell receptor beta chains below, sequenced in a study of blood T cell repertoires in COVID-19 (dated by TCRdb to the early 2020s). Receptor amplification or capture employed the immunoSEQ multiplex PCR assay. In TCRdb, the immuneACCESS table is reduced to in-frame sequences with V and J assigned. These tables do not hold every clone; where another copy was compared, an unresolved V gene accounts for under half, and the others remain unexplained. For this sample the table gives roughly 300,000 clones, of which roughly 91% were detected only once. About 2.3% of the sample comes from the top ten. The sample taken for sequencing was PBMCs or T cells enriched from blood (not recorded which). These receptors all come from a woman aged 35 to 49 with acute COVID-19.

The genes are TRBV11-1 and TRBJ1-6, with unresolved D. From germline, CDR1 is SGHAT and CDR2 FQDESV (reference sequence). V gave up 5 bases and J gave up 7 bases, with 12 bases separating them. The CDR3 spans 14 residues. The CDR3 bases are TGTGCCAGCAGCCAACGGGCGGGGAATTCACCCCTCCACTTT. This gives the protein CASSQRAGNSPLHF. The full variable domain, rest sourced from reference TRBV11-1 and TRBJ1-6, is EAEVAQSPRYKITEKSQAVAFWCDPISGHATLYWYRQILGQGPELLVQFQDESVVDDSQLPKDRFSAERLKGVDSTLKIQPAELGDSAMYLCASSQRAGNSPLHFGNGTRLTVT.

The J gene is TRBJ1-1, the V gene TRBV6-5; 10 positions agree with TRBD1. The CDR3 loop spans 14 amino acids. From germline, CDR1 is MNHEY and CDR2 SVGAGI. After removal of 8 bases from V and 4 bases from J, the junction contained 7 bases not matched to a gene. The CDR3 is CASATGGRSTEAFF. CDR3 in DNA: TGTGCCAGCGCGACAGGGGGCAGGTCCACTGAAGCTTTCTTT.

The chain combines TRBV7-9 with TRBJ1-4; TRBD1 matches 8 bases. The CDR3 is 18 amino acids. V lost 3 bases to trimming and J lost 0 bases; unmatched junction nucleotides: 9. Germline CDR1 and CDR2: SEHNR and FQNEAQ (reference sequence). CDR3 sequence: CASSFRTGSLATNEKLFF. CDR3 nucleotides: TGTGCCAGCAGCTTCCGGACAGGGTCCCTTGCAACTAATGAAAAACTGTTTTTT.

This clone showed up just once. This chain links TRBV5-1 with TRBJ1-3; TRBD1 might be the D (6 bases). Germline CDR1 and CDR2: SGHRS and YFSETQ. The CDR3 is 16 residues long. V lost 4 bases and J 0 bases, leaving 14 bases between the germline ends. CDR3 region: CASSPGGQISGNTIYF. CDR3 DNA sequence: TGCGCCAGCAGCCCGGGGGGACAAATCTCTGGAAACACCATATATTTT. The whole variable domain, remainder taken from reference TRBV5-1 and TRBJ1-3, is KAGVTQTPRYLIKTRGQQVTLSCSPISGHRSVSWYQQTPGQGLQFLFEYFSETQRNKGNFPGRFSGRQFSNSRSEMNVSTLELGDSALYLCASSPGGQISGNTIYFGEGSWLTVV.

In regard to this clone: The sample carries other DNA sequences with the same CDR3. The rearrangement links TRBV12-3 or TRBV12-4 to TRBJ1-1; D not resolved. Trimming stripped 1 base from V and 1 base from J, with 4 bases between. CDR3 size: 13 residues. The CDR3 sequence: CASSLGQNTEAFF. The CDR3 nucleotides read TGTGCCAGCAGTTTAGGACAGAACACTGAAGCTTTCTTT.

This clone was found once. This rearrangement joins TRBV7-9 to TRBJ1-6, with D maybe TRBD1 (6 bases). V was shortened by 6 bases and J by 8 bases, with 11 bases between the two germline ends. In germline, CDR1 is SEHNR, CDR2 FQNEAQ (reference sequence). The CDR3 covers 13 residues. The CDR3 region has the DNA TGTGCCAGCAGACGGGACATATATTCACCCCTCCACTTT. Translated, it gives CASRRDIYSPLHF.

The chain employs TRBV28 and TRBJ2-7; 7 bases are shared with TRBD1. CDR1 is MDHEN, CDR2 SYDVKM, per germline. The CDR3 totals 15 residues. V shed 6 bases, J shed 0 bases, and the junction held 8 bases outside the gene matches. The CDR3 loop reads CASSPPGTASYEQYF. CDR3 sequence (DNA): TGTGCCAGCAGCCCGCCTGGGACAGCCTCCTACGAGCAGTACTTC.

The chain is built from TRBV3-1 (or the pseudogene TRBV3-2) and TRBJ2-7; a weak D match, TRBD2 (5 bases). This CDR3 has 16 amino acids. Germline CDR1 LGHDT, CDR2 YNNKEL (reference sequence). Trimming shortened V by 10 bases and J by 3 bases, and 25 bases separated the two germline ends. CDR3 amino acids: CAMSKSPAPDYYEQYF. The CDR3 DNA sequence: TGTGCCATGAGTAAGTCCCCAGCCCCTGACTACTACGAGCAGTACTTC.

The rearrangement uses TRBV2 and TRBJ2-5; tentative D call: TRBD1 (6 bases). V dropped 2 bases and J dropped 5 bases, with 12 bases sitting between them. Germline values: CDR1 SNHLY, CDR2 FYNNEI. CDR3 length: 14 amino acids. Here the CDR3 DNA reads TGTGCCAGCAGTGAAACAGGGTGGGGGGAGACCCAGTACTTC. Amino acids: CASSETGWGETQYF.

This chain joins TRBV27 and TRBJ2-3, with TRBD1 identical over 9 bases. Germline V lookup: CDR1 MNHEY, CDR2 SMNVEV (reference sequence). V lost 4 bases to trimming and J lost 6 bases; unmatched junction nucleotides: 11. CDR3 size: 16 residues. The CDR3: CASSWGQGRSGDTQYF. CDR3 DNA sequence: TGTGCCAGCAGTTGGGGACAGGGCCGTTCAGGGGATACGCAGTATTTT.

J is TRBJ2-5 and V is TRBV7-6; D is possibly TRBD1 (5 bases). Germline V gene sequence: CDR1 SGHVS, CDR2 FNYEAQ. The ends were cut back, 1 base at V and 1 base at J, with 7 bases in the middle. This CDR3 is 14 amino acids long. CDR3 loop: CASSLGQFQETQYF. The CDR3 nucleotides read TGTGCCAGCAGCTTAGGACAGTTCCAAGAGACCCAGTACTTC.

In this sample, this clone turned up once. The rearrangement links TRBV4-3 to TRBJ2-7; 10 bases map to TRBD2. Germline loops: CDR1 LGHNA, CDR2 YSLEER. The trim removed 1 base at V and 6 bases at J, leaving 6 bases unmatched. CDR3 length: 15 amino acids. The CDR3 nucleotides are TGCGCCAGCAGCCAAGTAAGGACTAGCGGTGGCGAGCAGTACTTC. Amino acids: CASSQVRTSGGEQYF.

The J gene is TRBJ2-2, the V gene TRBV4-1; 12 bases map to TRBD2. Per germline, CDR1 MGHRA and CDR2 YSYEKL. The CDR3 is made up of 16 amino acids. The J segment lost 6 bases and the V segment lost 3 bases, leaving 5 bases of the junction unmatched. The CDR3 DNA reads TGCGCCAGCAGCCAGGCTAGCGGGAGGGTAGCCGGGGAGCTGTTTTTT. It translates to CASSQASGRVAGELFF.

This clone was counted once. V and J are TRBV21-1 and TRBJ2-1; the tabulated D call, TRBD2, remains unverified against the DNA. TRBV21-1 is a listed pseudogene. The CDR3 totals 11 residues. The CDR3 bases are TGTGCCAGCAGCAATCTCTATGAGCAGTTCTTC. This gives the protein CASSNLYEQFF.

This chain connects TRBV9 to TRBJ2-3; D is possibly TRBD2 (5 bases). Between the trimmed V and J ends, which lost 4 bases and 5 bases, there was a span of 32 bases. Germline V CDR1 and CDR2: SGDLS, YYNGEE. The CDR3 length is 20 residues. CDR3 in amino acids: CASSPYGVSGMRMSEDTQYF. The CDR3 coding sequence is TGTGCCAGCAGCCCTTACGGGGTGTCTGGAATGAGAATGAGTGAAGATACGCAGTATTTT.

J is TRBJ1-2 and V is TRBV18, with D possibly matching TRBD1 (6 bases). This CDR3 comprises 16 residues. Trimming stripped 1 base from V and 5 bases from J, with 17 bases between. Germline CDR1 and CDR2: KGHSH and LQKENI. The CDR3 DNA reads as TGTGCCAGCTCACCACGCTCGGACCCAGGGGCTTATGGCTACACCTTC. It specifies CASSPRSDPGAYGYTF.

CDR3 nucleotide sequence: TGTGCCAGCATCCCGGGAGGGGCCTACACTGAAGCTTTCTTT. Translating gives CASIPGGAYTEAFF. The gene calls are TRBV28 and TRBJ1-1; perhaps TRBD1 as D (5 bases). V was trimmed by 7 bases and J by 3 bases, leaving 15 bases between them. The germline gives CDR1 MDHEN, CDR2 SYDVKM. This CDR3 has 14 residues.

The gene calls are TRBV5-5 and TRBJ2-5, with a weak D call TRBD2 (6 bases). CDR3 length: 13 residues. V lost 6 bases, J lost 5 bases, and 14 bases lay in between. Per germline, CDR1 SGHKS and CDR2 YYEKEE (reference sequence). CDR3 nucleotides: TGTGCCAGCAATAGGGTTGGAGGGGAGACCCAGTACTTC. Its protein is CASNRVGGETQYF.

The chain recombines TRBV7-6 with TRBJ1-4, with TRBD1 identical over 8 bases. This CDR3 comprises 15 residues. Trimming removed 5 bases from V and 5 bases from J; junction bases left unmatched: 7. In germline, CDR1 is SGHVS, CDR2 FNYEAQ. The CDR3 DNA is TGTGCCAGCAGCGGACAGGGAGGGGTAAATGAAAAACTGTTTTTT. Its protein product is CASSGQGGVNEKLFF.

The V gene is TRBV6-2 or TRBV6-3, the J gene TRBJ1-5; D may be TRBD1 (6 bases). The CDR3 sequence is 13 residues long. Germline CDR1 is MNHEY and CDR2 is SVGEGT. With 5 bases removed from V and 10 bases from J, the gap between germline ends came to 15 bases. CDR3 bases: TGTGCCAGCAGTACTCTAGACAGGACCCCCCAGCATTTT. This translates into CASSTLDRTPQHF.

The chain combines TRBV7-6 with TRBJ1-6, with D possibly matching TRBD1 (5 bases). CDR1 and CDR2 (germline): SGHVS, FNYEAQ. V was cut by 2 bases and J by 7 bases, with 21 bases left in between. The CDR3 spans 18 residues. The CDR3 sequence: CASSLSIGGRRYNSPLHF. DNA of the CDR3: TGTGCCAGCAGCTTATCCATCGGGGGACGGCGCTACAATTCACCCCTCCACTTT.

This rearrangement joins TRBV18 to TRBJ2-5; possible D gene TRBD1, 6 bases. The CDR3 has 13 residues. V lost 6 bases to trimming and J lost 5 bases, with 13 bases between them. CDR1 and CDR2 (germline): KGHSH, LQKENI. The CDR3 sequence is CASSSQGFETQYF. In DNA form, the CDR3 reads TGTGCCAGCTCGTCACAGGGATTTGAGACCCAGTACTTC.

This chain joins TRBV7-2 and TRBJ1-2, with D perhaps matching TRBD1 (5 bases). Per the germline V gene, CDR1 is SGHTA and CDR2 is FQGNSA. Trimming cost V 3 bases and J 0 bases, with 20 bases left between them. The CDR3 runs to 18 residues. Written as DNA, the CDR3 is TGTGCCAGCAGCTTTAGGTGGGGGGGAACAGCCGCTAACTATGGCTACACCTTC. Translating gives CASSFRWGGTAANYGYTF.

The chain uses TRBV7-2 and TRBJ2-1, with 8 bases identical to TRBD1. Germline CDR1 SGHTA, CDR2 FQGNSA. Germline trimming cut 4 bases from V and 0 bases from J; bases unmatched to any gene: 5. This CDR3 has 16 amino acids. CDR3 nucleotides: TGTGCCAGCAGCTCCAGGGGGCTCGTCTCCTACAATGAGCAGTTCTTC. Translation gives CASSSRGLVSYNEQFF.

The rearrangement links TRBV19 to TRBJ2-5; perhaps TRBD1 as D (5 bases). The V end was cut by 5 bases, the J end by 5 bases, with 18 bases between. CDR3 length: 15 residues. Germline V CDR1 and CDR2: LNHDA, SQIVND (reference sequence). CDR3 in DNA: TGTGCCAGTAGTCACGACAGTGGATCGGTGGAGACCCAGTACTTC. Translating gives CASSHDSGSVETQYF.

This chain joins TRBV11-3 and TRBJ1-2; tentative D call: TRBD1 (6 bases). Looked up from germline, CDR1 is SGHNT and CDR2 is YENEEA. The CDR3 length is 12 residues. Trimming stripped 4 bases from V and 8 bases from J, with 11 bases between. The CDR3 reads CASSSQGKGYTF. In nucleotides, the CDR3 is TGTGCCAGCAGCTCACAGGGAAAGGGCTACACCTTC.

Details on this clone: The same CDR3 also results from other DNA sequences found in this sample. The chain has TRBV12-3 or TRBV12-4 and TRBJ1-2; 8 nucleotides agree with TRBD1. Trimming removed 3 bases from V and 7 bases from J; junction bases left unmatched: 1. The CDR3 is 12 residues long. The CDR3 DNA is TGTGCCAGCAGTTTGGACAGGGTTGGCTACACCTTC. This encodes CASSLDRVGYTF.